This record concerns one T cell receptor (beta chain) sequence. In the original workflow: Amplification from reference gene primers served as the basis for estimated nucleated cell counts. Repertoires were generated with immunoSEQ multiplex PCR, while TCRdb's copy carries only in-frame clones and drops some. V, J and clone size derive from that table, while D and trimming were established from the DNA sequence. Here the sample spans around 100,000 clones, 80% to 90% being singletons. The data are from a study of blood T cell repertoires in COVID-19. Turning to the study itself: Samples taken during acute and convalescent COVID-19 were collected in the United States, Italy and Spain. PBMCs, B-cell-depleted T cells, or T cells provided the cDNA or gDNA that made up the material.

V lost 3 bases and J 6 bases, leaving 17 bases between the germline ends. CDR3 size: 16 residues. Germline CDR1 KGHDR, CDR2 SFDVKD. The rearrangement links TRBV24-1 to TRBJ2-1; no reliable D call. The specimen sequenced was peripheral blood. This clonotype originated in a man aged 40-49 years with acute or convalescent COVID-19. As DNA, the CDR3 is TGTGCCACCAGTGATCCCTCAGCGCCCCGGTTCAATGAGCAGTTCTTC. Its translation: CATSDPSAPRFNEQFF.